Listed below are T cell receptor beta chains from one sample, sequenced in a study of T cell responses to AZD1222 COVID-19 vaccine. The method was immunoSEQ multiplex PCR; TCRdb's version includes in-frame clones alone and lacks a portion of them. The repertoire holds under 150,000 clones, with more than 85% as singletons. This sample comprised peripheral blood, obtained 28 days after the second AZD1222 dose. These receptors were obtained from an adult who received the AZD1222 COVID-19 vaccine. Each CDR3 is given with its conserved first and last residue. A D gene is named only where the DNA matches it firmly. Size is stated for part of the rows, as once, few or many counts, or as a class when the clone is expanded.

v_call,j_call,d_call,cdr3_length,clone_size,cdr3_nt,cdr3_aa
TRBV5-6,TRBJ1-2,NA,15,NA,TGTGCCAGCAGCTTTACGGGAGTATATAACTATGGCTACACCTTC,CASSFTGVYNYGYTF
TRBV14,TRBJ1-6,NA,15,NA,TGTGCCAGCAGCCAAGATCGACCCGGGAATTCACCCCTCCACTTT,CASSQDRPGNSPLHF
TRBV7-6,TRBJ2-7,NA,15,NA,TGTGCCAGCAGCTTAGCTCCTTGGGGACGAGGCGAGCAGTACTTC,CASSLAPWGRGEQYF
TRBV18,TRBJ1-3,NA,15,NA,TGTGCCAGCTCAGTATACACGGGAACTGGAAACACCATATATTTT,CASSVYTGTGNTIYF
TRBV27,TRBJ2-1,TRBD2,16,NA,TGTGCCAGCAGTTTATGGCCTAGCGGGAGAGGGAATGAGCAGTTCTTC,CASSLWPSGRGNEQFF
TRBV5-4,TRBJ2-1,NA,16,NA,TGTGCCAGCAGCTTGGGGCTTCCCTCCACCTACAATGAGCAGTTCTTC,CASSLGLPSTYNEQFF
TRBV6-5,TRBJ1-2,NA,15,few,TGTGCCAGCAGTTACTCCGGGACCGATAACTATGGCTACACCTTC,CASSYSGTDNYGYTF
TRBV7-8,TRBJ2-7,NA,15,few,TGTGCCAGCAGCCCCCTAACTGGGACCGGCAACGAGCAGTACTTC,CASSPLTGTGNEQYF
TRBV5-1,TRBJ2-7,NA,15,few,TGCGCCAGCAGCTTGGAGGTTCGGGGAGCGAGAGAGCAGTACTTC,CASSLEVRGAREQYF
TRBV5-1,TRBJ1-6,TRBD1,17,NA,TGCGCCAGCAGCCCACATGCATTTACAGGGGGTGATTCACCCCTCCACTTT,CASSPHAFTGGDSPLHF
TRBV24-1,TRBJ2-1,NA,14,NA,TGTGCCACCAGTGATGGAAGTTACTACAATGAGCAGTTCTTC,CATSDGSYYNEQFF
TRBV4-1,TRBJ2-1,TRBD1,15,NA,TGCGCCAGCAGCCAACCCGGGACAGTATACAATGAGCAGTTCTTC,CASSQPGTVYNEQFF
TRBV3-1/TRBV3-2,TRBJ2-4,NA,16,once,TGTGCCAGCAGCCAGAGTGGACAGATAGCCAAAAACATTCAGTACTTC,CASSQSGQIAKNIQYF
TRBV3-1/TRBV3-2,TRBJ1-1,NA,17,NA,TGTGCCAGCAGCCCCCAAGGGAGCGTAAGCTTTACCCTTTTTGCTTTCTTT,CASSPQGSVSFTLFAFF
TRBV2,TRBJ1-1,NA,13,few,TGTGCCAGCAGTGATGGGTTGAACACTGAAGCTTTCTTT,CASSDGLNTEAFF
TRBV7-7,TRBJ2-2,NA,13,few,TGTGCTAGCAGCTCCAGCGAGTCCGGGGAGCTGTTTTTT,CASSSSESGELFF
TRBV27,TRBJ1-1,NA,14,NA,TGTGCCAGCAGTTTATGGGGTATGGGCACTGAAGCTTTCTTT,CASSLWGMGTEAFF
TRBV2,TRBJ1-4,NA,13,NA,TGTGCCAGCAGTGGGGGGACTAATGAAAAACTGTTTTTT,CASSGGTNEKLFF
TRBV7-8,TRBJ2-2,NA,15,NA,TGTGCCAGCAGCCTCGCCGGGGTGAACACCGGGGAGCTGTTTTTT,CASSLAGVNTGELFF
TRBV9,TRBJ2-3,NA,14,NA,TGTGCCAGCAGCGTAGTTGGCAGCACAGATACGCAGTATTTT,CASSVVGSTDTQYF
TRBV19,TRBJ1-4,NA,10,NA,TGTGCCAGTGGGTATGAAAAACTGTTTTTT,CASGYEKLFF
TRBV18,TRBJ2-3,NA,14,once,TGTGCCAGCTCACCAGGCAGGGAGAGGGATACGCAGTATTTT,CASSPGRERDTQYF
TRBV7-6,TRBJ1-4,NA,14,NA,TGTGCCAGCAGCCTGCAGGGAACTAATGAAAAACTGTTTTTT,CASSLQGTNEKLFF
TRBV12-3/TRBV12-4,TRBJ2-7,NA,11,once,TGTGCCAGCAGCAAGTCCTACGAGCAGTACTTC,CASSKSYEQYF
TRBV29-1,TRBJ1-2,TRBD1,13,NA,TGCAGCGCCAGACAGGGCTATAACTATGGCTACACCTTC,CSARQGYNYGYTF
TRBV27,TRBJ1-1,NA,14,NA,TGTGCCAGCAGTTACTTGGGGGGGTCCACTGAAGCTTTCTTT,CASSYLGGSTEAFF
TRBV6-6,TRBJ2-1,TRBD1,16,NA,TGTGCCAGCAGTTCTGGCAGGGGGCAATCCTACAATGAGCAGTTCTTC,CASSSGRGQSYNEQFF
TRBV4-1,TRBJ1-2,NA,15,NA,TGCGCCAGCAGCCAAGGACAGGCTACTAACTATGGCTACACCTTC,CASSQGQATNYGYTF
TRBV6-5,TRBJ1-5,NA,13,NA,TGTGCCAGCAGTTCCGACAGCAATCAGCCCCAGCATTTT,CASSSDSNQPQHF
TRBV3-1/TRBV3-2,TRBJ1-1,NA,16,NA,TGTGCCAGCAGCCATGCTTATCCCCTTGGGTTCACTGAAGCTTTCTTT,CASSHAYPLGFTEAFF
TRBV6-5,TRBJ1-3,NA,15,once,TGTGCCAGCAGTTACTCGGGGGTGGTAGGAAACACCATATATTTT,CASSYSGVVGNTIYF
TRBV7-8,TRBJ1-5,NA,14,NA,TGTGCCAGCAGCTTAGGGACAGGCAATCAGCCCCAGCATTTT,CASSLGTGNQPQHF